A single sample gave rise to the 25 T cell receptor beta chains below, sequenced in a study of shared T cell receptors in the human thymus. This table comes from immunoSEQ multiplex PCR, and its TCRdb copy is limited to in-frame clones, with some not included. The table has hundreds of thousands of clones, 95% seen once; the top ten hold 0.015% to 0.02%. The sample was thymocytes. The source of these receptors is a human donor.

The V gene is TRBV30, the J gene TRBJ2-1, with 8 bases that match TRBD2. V was clipped by 0 bases and J by 6 bases; unmatched bases: 16. The CDR3 contains 18 residues. Per the germline V gene, CDR1 is GTSNPN and CDR2 is SVGIG (reference sequence). CDR3 in DNA: TGTGCCTGGAGTGTAAATACTGGCGGGAGGACCCCACGCAATGAGCAGTTCTTC. Its protein product is CAWSVNTGGRTPRNEQFF. The complete variable domain, with remaining parts taken from reference TRBV30 and TRBJ2-1, reads SQTIHQWPATLVQPVGSPLSLECTVEGTSNPNLYWYRQAAGRGLQLLFYSVGIGQISSEVPQNLSASRPQDRQFILSSKKLLLSDSGFYLCAWSVNTGGRTPRNEQFFGPGTRLTVL.

V gene TRBV5-4 combines with J gene TRBJ2-5; 13 nucleotides align to TRBD2. From germline, CDR1 is SGHNT and CDR2 YYREEE (reference sequence). V trimming: 3 bases; J trimming: 1 base; junction bases outside the gene matches: 6. The CDR3 spans 17 residues. For the CDR3, the DNA is TGTGCCAGCAGCTCCTACGGACTAGCGGGAGTCCAAGAGACCCAGTACTTC. It is translated as CASSSYGLAGVQETQYF.

The J gene is TRBJ2-7, the V gene TRBV9, with 8 positions matching TRBD1. The CDR3 totals 15 residues. Germline V gives CDR1 SGDLS, CDR2 YYNGEE. V gave up 4 bases and J gave up 4 bases; unmatched junction bases: 10. CDR3 sequence (DNA): TGTGCCAGCAGCCCACGTACAGGGGGGAGATACGAGCAGTACTTC. Translated, it gives CASSPRTGGRYEQYF. The full variable domain, its missing parts supplied by reference TRBV9 and TRBJ2-7, is DSGVTQTPKHLITATGQRVTLRCSPRSGDLSVYWYQQSLDQGLQFLIQYYNGEERAKGNILERFSAQQFPDLHSELNLSSLELGDSALYFCASSPRTGGRYEQYFGPGTRLTVT.

This chain links TRBV5-1 with TRBJ2-7, with D perhaps matching TRBD1 or TRBD2 (6 bases each). This CDR3 has 17 residues. Trimming left V 5 bases short and J 2 bases short, with 23 bases between. Germline CDR1 reads SGHRS; CDR2 reads YFSETQ. CDR3 protein: CASRDTKQGRGPYEQYF. The CDR3 DNA reads TGCGCCAGCAGAGATACCAAACAGGGCCGGGGGCCCTACGAGCAGTACTTC. Together with reference TRBV5-1 and TRBJ2-7, the CDR3 gives the full variable domain: KAGVTQTPRYLIKTRGQQVTLSCSPISGHRSVSWYQQTPGQGLQFLFEYFSETQRNKGNFPGRFSGRQFSNSRSEMNVSTLELGDSALYLCASRDTKQGRGPYEQYFGPGTRLTVT.

The CDR3 DNA reads TGTGCCACCAGCAGAGATCGGGGAGAGTCCCACGAGCAGTACTTC. Its translation is CATSRDRGESHEQYF. The chain has TRBV15 and TRBJ2-7, with D possibly being TRBD2 (5 bases). From germline, CDR1 is LNHNV and CDR2 YYDKDF (reference sequence). V was cut by 0 bases and J by 5 bases, with 14 bases left in between. The CDR3 consists of 15 residues.

The chain couples TRBV14 to TRBJ2-7, with TRBD2 as a possible D gene (5 bases). V was clipped by 4 bases and J by 10 bases, with 20 bases between them. The germline CDR1 and CDR2 sequences are SGHDN and FVKESK. There are 14 residues in the CDR3. The CDR3: CASSPPGGSSRQYF. The CDR3 DNA follows: TGTGCCAGCAGCCCCCCCGGTGGGTCTAGCCGACAGTACTTC.

The chain couples TRBV28 to TRBJ2-5; D might be TRBD2 (6 bases). The CDR3 sequence is 12 residues long. Germline CDR1 MDHEN, CDR2 SYDVKM. V lost 7 bases, J lost 2 bases, and 8 bases lay in between. In nucleotides, the CDR3 is TGTGCCAGCACCGGGGGTCAAGAGACCCAGTACTTC. Translating gives CASTGGQETQYF.

The CDR3 sequence is CASSQDESATIYNEQFF. The CDR3 nucleotides read TGTGCCAGCAGCCAAGATGAGTCGGCGACCATTTACAATGAGCAGTTCTTC. V and J are TRBV4-2 and TRBJ2-1; D is ambiguous. V was clipped by 0 bases and J by 4 bases, with 16 bases between them. This CDR3 spans 17 amino acids. The V gene's germline CDR1 is LGHNA and CDR2 YNFKEQ.

This chain connects TRBV11-2 to TRBJ2-3; weak D call: TRBD2 (6 bases). Germline CDR1 and CDR2: SGHAT and FQNNGV. Trimming stripped 7 bases from V and 1 base from J, with 24 bases between. This CDR3 contains 18 residues. DNA for the CDR3: TGTGCCAGCACCACGAGGTGGGGGGACCAAGGGGGCACAGATACGCAGTATTTT. The encoded protein is CASTTRWGDQGGTDTQYF.

The rearrangement links TRBV27 to TRBJ2-1, with D perhaps TRBD2 (6 bases). The CDR3 totals 14 residues. V lost 6 bases and J 7 bases, leaving 16 bases between the germline ends. The germline CDR1 and CDR2 sequences are MNHEY and SMNVEV (reference sequence). CDR3 sequence reads: CASSPGGTWNEQFF. For the CDR3, the DNA is TGTGCCAGCAGCCCTGGGGGGACGTGGAATGAGCAGTTCTTC.

V is TRBV30 and J is TRBJ2-3; D is undetermined. The V and J ends lost 2 bases and 8 bases respectively, with 11 bases between them. This CDR3 has 12 residues. The germline CDR1 and CDR2 sequences are GTSNPN and SVGIG (reference sequence). CDR3 protein: CAWSIVIGTQYF. CDR3 bases: TGTGCCTGGAGTATCGTTATTGGTACGCAGTATTTT.

The J gene is TRBJ1-3, the V gene TRBV10-3; no firm D call. Germline values: CDR1 ENHRY, CDR2 SYGVKD. The V end was cut by 6 bases, the J end by 0 bases, with 12 bases between. The CDR3 extends over 15 amino acids. The CDR3: CAIRGSDYSGNTIYF. The CDR3 bases are TGTGCCATCAGAGGTTCGGATTACTCTGGAAACACCATATATTTT.

The chain carries TRBV5-1 and TRBJ2-3, with TRBD2 identical over 8 bases. Trimming cost V 0 bases and J 3 bases; bases outside gene matches: 18. This CDR3 contains 20 residues. CDR1 and CDR2 (germline): SGHRS, YFSETQ. The CDR3 protein is CASSLALGLVPLFRTDTQYF. In DNA, the CDR3 is TGCGCCAGCAGCTTGGCATTGGGACTAGTCCCCCTATTCCGTACAGATACGCAGTATTTT.

In regard to this clone: The identical CDR3 is also encoded by other nucleotide sequences in the sample. The J gene is TRBJ2-7, the V gene TRBV4-2; TRBD1 might be the D (6 bases). The CDR3 extends over 14 amino acids. Between the trimmed V and J ends, which lost 0 bases and 4 bases, there was a span of 10 bases. Germline CDR1 is LGHNA and CDR2 is YNFKEQ. CDR3 residues: CASSQDGRGYEQYF. In DNA, the CDR3 is TGTGCCAGCAGCCAAGATGGCAGGGGTTACGAGCAGTACTTC.

J is TRBJ1-2 and V is TRBV11-2; D is possibly TRBD1 (5 bases). V was pared by 0 bases and J by 4 bases, with 15 bases between. CDR3 length: 16 amino acids. Per germline, CDR1 SGHAT and CDR2 FQNNGV. In nucleotides, the CDR3 is TGTGCCAGCAGCTTAGAGTTGCCAGGGCCCTCCTATGGCTACACCTTC. Protein: CASSLELPGPSYGYTF. Combining the CDR3 with reference TRBV11-2 and TRBJ1-2 gives the whole variable domain EAGVAQSPRYKIIEKRQSVAFWCNPISGHATLYWYQQILGQGPKLLIQFQNNGVVDDSQLPKDRFSAERLKGVDSTLKIQPAKLEDSAVYLCASSLELPGPSYGYTFGSGTRLTVV.

This chain connects TRBV27 to TRBJ1-5; no clear D. Per germline, CDR1 MNHEY and CDR2 SMNVEV (reference sequence). Trimming shortened V by 0 bases and J by 2 bases, and 14 bases separated the two germline ends. CDR3 length: 17 residues. CDR3 in amino acids: CASSLSSGEMGNQPQHF. The DNA of the CDR3 is TGTGCCAGCAGTTTATCCTCGGGTGAGATGGGCAATCAGCCCCAGCATTTT.

On this clone itself: The sample carries other DNA sequences with the same CDR3. The gene calls are TRBV11-2 and TRBJ1-4; maybe TRBD1 (5 bases). The germline V and J ends were trimmed by 4 bases and 2 bases, with 5 bases remaining between them. The germline gives CDR1 SGHAT, CDR2 FQNNGV. This CDR3 comprises 13 residues. In nucleotides, the CDR3 is TGTGCCAGCAGCTGGGGCACTAATGAAAAACTGTTTTTT. It is translated as CASSWGTNEKLFF.

This clone was picked up a small number of times. This chain joins TRBV7-9 and TRBJ1-2, with a tentative D call TRBD1 (5 bases). The CDR3 contains 14 residues. The V end lost 4 bases, the J end lost 5 bases, and 14 bases lay between the germline ends. CDR1 and CDR2 (germline): SEHNR, FQNEAQ (reference sequence). The chain's CDR3 is CASSSAGGGYGYTF. The CDR3 DNA reads as TGTGCCAGCAGCTCCGCCGGGGGAGGGTATGGCTACACCTTC.

Here the CDR3 DNA reads TGTGCCAGCAGCCATGGGGGGGGCGGACCGATCACAGATACGCAGTATTTT. Translation: CASSHGGGGPITDTQYF. This chain joins TRBV14 and TRBJ2-3; a weak D match, TRBD2 (7 bases). Germline V gene sequence: CDR1 SGHDN, CDR2 FVKESK. The V end lost 3 bases, the J end lost 2 bases, and 18 bases lay between the germline ends. The CDR3 runs 17 residues.

The chain recombines TRBV7-9 with TRBJ1-1, with 7 positions matching TRBD1. The CDR3 is 17 residues long. Looked up from germline, CDR1 is SEHNR and CDR2 is FQNEAQ (reference sequence). V shed 2 bases, J shed 3 bases, and the junction held 12 bases outside the gene matches. The CDR3 region is CASSLKDRPSRDTEAFF. The CDR3 nucleotides read TGTGCCAGCAGCTTAAAGGACAGGCCTTCCCGGGACACTGAAGCTTTCTTT.

This rearrangement joins TRBV4-1 to TRBJ1-2; D gene uncertain. With 2 bases removed from V and 6 bases from J, the gap between germline ends came to 7 bases. This CDR3 contains 12 residues. Germline CDR1 MGHRA, CDR2 YSYEKL. The CDR3 loop is CASSQLGNGYTF. The CDR3, as DNA: TGCGCCAGCAGCCAACTAGGGAATGGCTACACCTTC.

The CDR3 sequence is CASSLHRQGRTDTQYF. In DNA form, the CDR3 reads TGTGCCAGCAGCCTACACCGACAGGGGCGCACAGATACGCAGTATTTT. This rearrangement joins TRBV16 to TRBJ2-3; 8 bases map to TRBD1. The CDR3 has 16 residues. Germline-derived CDR1 and CDR2 are KGHSY and FQNENV. V trimming: 4 bases; J trimming: 1 base; junction bases outside the gene matches: 7.

This chain joins TRBV18 and TRBJ2-2; 7 positions match TRBD1. The J segment lost 6 bases and the V segment lost 0 bases, leaving 13 bases of the junction unmatched. The CDR3 runs 18 residues. Germline V lookup: CDR1 KGHSH, CDR2 LQKENI. CDR3 protein: CASSPPEDRPRRAGELFF. DNA of the CDR3: TGTGCCAGCTCACCACCGGAGGACAGGCCCCGAAGGGCCGGGGAGCTGTTTTTT.

V usage is TRBV6-8 and J usage is TRBJ2-7, with TRBD1 matching 8 bases. From germline, CDR1 is MNHGY and CDR2 SAAAGT. The CDR3 runs 16 residues. With V trimmed by 7 bases and J by 3 bases, 14 bases remained unmatched. CDR3 sequence: CASTQGGQESDYEQYF. CDR3 bases: TGTGCCAGCACCCAGGGGGGACAGGAATCAGACTACGAGCAGTACTTC.

The chain recombines TRBV14 with TRBJ2-1; D may be TRBD1 (6 bases). The V gene lost 2 bases and the J gene lost 7 bases, with 12 bases spanning the gap. CDR1 and CDR2 from the germline V gene are SGHDN and FVKESK. The CDR3 runs to 14 residues. CDR3 amino acids: CASSQRQVANEQFF. DNA of the CDR3: TGTGCCAGCAGCCAAAGACAGGTTGCGAATGAGCAGTTCTTC.